This T cell receptor beta chain was sequenced for a study of radiotherapy plus CTLA-4 blockade in lung cancer. Study at large: Disease control was seen in roughly 30% of patients, objective responses in roughly 19%.

As to this clone: The antigen remains undetermined.

The table came from immunoSEQ multiplex PCR; TCRdb's copy has only in-frame clones and leaves some out. The sample lists 90,000 to 100,000 clones, approximately 75% seen once, with 2.5% to 3.5% in the top ten. Each patient with chemo-refractory metastatic non-small-cell lung cancer was treated with focal radiation plus CTLA-4 blockade using ipilimumab. The CDR3 has 17 amino acids. Germline CDR1 ENHRY, CDR2 SYGVKD. Trimming removed 3 bases from V and 5 bases from J; junction bases left unmatched: 10. Overall study findings and caveats: Early clonal dynamics of blood T cells, together with interferon-beta, were reported as the best response predictor. Expansion in blood of tumor-derived TCR clones was seen after radiotherapy plus ipilimumab.

The specimen was peripheral blood, collected from a patient treated with radiotherapy plus ipilimumab. The receptor was derived from a human donor with non-small cell lung cancer who had a partial response to radiotherapy plus ipilimumab. Some clones in this sample may be carry-over from other donors' samples. The chain recombines TRBV10-3 with TRBJ2-2, with 9 bases aligning to TRBD1. The CDR3 nucleotides read TGTGCCATCAGTGATTATGGGACAGGGTTTTCGACCGGGGAGCTGTTTTTT. It codes for CAISDYGTGFSTGELFF.